The rows below give T cell receptor beta chains drawn from one sample of a study of T-cell memory formation after mild COVID-19. TCRdb reprocessed the 5' RACE reads via MiXCR and lists one record per CDR3 protein. The repertoire holds some 68,000 distinct CDR3 sequences, with 16% as singletons. Sequencing used PBMCs or a T cell subset sorted from them (not recorded which). These receptors all stem from an adult woman who had mild COVID-19 (a few samples of this study predate the infection). Cell type and time point are not known. Both conserved end residues are part of each CDR3. Fields, in order: V gene, J gene, D gene, clone size, CDR3 protein, CDR3 DNA. The D gene is left open where the match is weak. Where a row states a size, it is once, few, many or the class of an expanded clone; other rows omit it.

>TRBV5-6|TRBJ2-1|NA|NA
CASSLGTAPLFF
TGTGCCAGCAGCCTCGGGACTGCTCCCTTGTTCTTC
>TRBV9|TRBJ1-6|NA|few
CASSVGGVQGGSPLHF
TGTGCCAGCAGCGTAGGTGGGGTACAGGGAGGTTCACCCCTCCACTTT
>TRBV27|TRBJ2-1|NA|few
CASSVGGNNEQFF
TGTGCCAGCAGTGTAGGGGGGAACAATGAGCAGTTCTTC
>TRBV6-1|TRBJ2-1|NA|few
CASSEEGEQFF
TGTGCCAGCAGTGAAGAGGGTGAGCAGTTCTTC
>TRBV7-9|TRBJ2-7|TRBD2|few
CASSSTGTSGYEQYF
TGTGCCAGCAGCTCCACCGGGACTAGCGGGTACGAGCAGTACTTC
>TRBV7-8|TRBJ1-1|NA|few
CASSLGGRNTEAFF
TGTGCCAGCAGCTTAGGGGGCAGGAACACTGAAGCTTTCTTT
>TRBV6-2/TRBV6-3|TRBJ1-5|NA|few
CAISTVAGDQPQHF
TGTGCCATTTCGACGGTGGCGGGCGATCAGCCCCAGCATTTT
>TRBV19|TRBJ1-1|NA|few
CASTPFRGPNTEAFF
TGTGCCAGTACCCCATTCAGGGGCCCGAACACTGAAGCTTTCTTT
>TRBV7-9|TRBJ1-1|NA|NA
CASSSDRLNTEAFF
TGTGCCAGCAGCTCAGACAGGCTGAACACTGAAGCTTTCTTT
>TRBV5-1|TRBJ1-1|NA|NA
CASSLHTEAFF
TGCGCCAGCAGCTTGCACACTGAAGCTTTCTTT
>TRBV29-1|TRBJ2-5|NA|many
CSVEGCQETQYF
TGCAGCGTTGAGGGCTGTCAAGAGACCCAGTACTTC
>TRBV5-1|TRBJ2-1|NA|NA
CASSLGWGQVRNEQFF
TGCGCCAGCAGCTTGGGGTGGGGGCAGGTCAGGAATGAGCAGTTCTTC
>TRBV12-3/TRBV12-4|TRBJ1-4|NA|NA
CASSIEALGKLFF
TGTGCCAGCAGCATAGAGGCCTTAGGGAAACTGTTTTTT
>TRBV4-1|TRBJ2-1|TRBD1|few
CASSLQGREENEQFF
TGCGCCAGCAGCCTACAGGGGCGTGAGGAGAATGAGCAGTTCTTC
>TRBV20-1|TRBJ2-7|TRBD2|NA
CSARGPSGSPYEQYF
TGCAGTGCTAGAGGTCCTAGCGGGAGCCCCTACGAGCAGTACTTC
>TRBV9|TRBJ2-7|NA|many
CASSAGLTYEQYF
TGTGCCAGCAGCGCAGGGTTAACCTACGAGCAGTACTTC
>TRBV4-2|TRBJ2-7|NA|few
CASSQGWNEQYF
TGTGCCAGCAGCCAAGGGTGGAACGAGCAGTACTTC
>TRBV7-8|TRBJ2-1|TRBD2|NA
CASSFLSGGTTSGNNEQFF
TGTGCCAGCAGCTTCCTAAGTGGGGGAACGACTAGCGGAAACAATGAGCAGTTCTTC
>TRBV4-1|TRBJ2-5|TRBD2|NA
CASTTQAWTSGETQYF
TGCGCCAGCACCACCCAAGCCTGGACTAGCGGTGAGACCCAGTACTTC
>TRBV12-3/TRBV12-4|TRBJ2-5|NA|NA
CASSFSGLGTQYF
TGTGCCAGCAGTTTTTCGGGTCTGGGGACCCAGTACTTC
>TRBV25-1|TRBJ1-4|NA|NA
CASTPLTGPEKLFF
TGTGCCAGCACTCCGCTGACAGGCCCTGAAAAACTGTTTTTT
>TRBV14|TRBJ2-1|NA|NA
CASSPVFNEQFF
TGTGCCAGCAGCCCCGTCTTCAATGAGCAGTTCTTC
>TRBV4-1|TRBJ2-2|TRBD1|few
CASSHPGRGRSNTGELFF
TGCGCCAGCAGCCACCCCGGCAGGGGGCGATCGAACACCGGGGAGCTGTTTTTT
>TRBV7-9|TRBJ2-7|NA|many
CASSLETSEQYF
TGTGCCAGCAGCTTAGAGACCTCCGAGCAGTACTTC
>TRBV15|TRBJ2-2|NA|few
CATSNPERFLDTGELFF
TGTGCCACCAGCAACCCCGAGAGGTTTTTGGACACCGGGGAGCTGTTTTTT
>TRBV7-8|TRBJ2-7|NA|NA
CASSLGLLTYEQYF
TGTGCCAGCAGCTTAGGTCTCTTAACCTACGAGCAGTACTTC
>TRBV2|TRBJ1-1|TRBD1|NA
CASSRRTGPDTEAFF
TGTGCCAGCAGTAGGAGGACAGGGCCTGACACTGAAGCTTTCTTT
>TRBV6-1|TRBJ1-5|TRBD1|NA
CASSDYRGGGQPKHF
TGTGCCAGCAGCGATTACAGGGGAGGTGGGCAGCCCAAGCATTTT
>TRBV4-1|TRBJ2-4|NA|few
CASSQDNPRAKNIQYF
TGCGCCAGCAGCCAAGATAATCCCAGGGCCAAAAACATTCAGTACTTC
>TRBV20-1|TRBJ2-7|TRBD2|few
CSATTSGLTLLSSYEQYF
TGCAGTGCTACGACTAGCGGCCTTACCCTACTTTCCTCCTACGAGCAGTACTTC
>TRBV10-3|TRBJ1-1|NA|NA
CAISEEGMMTEAFF
TGTGCCATCAGTGAAGAGGGGATGATGACTGAAGCTTTCTTT
>TRBV13|TRBJ2-3|TRBD2|many
CASSLSGGGSDTQYF
TGTGCCAGCAGCCTTAGCGGGGGAGGATCAGATACGCAGTATTTT
>TRBV7-6|TRBJ1-5|NA|few
CASSLGGGDQPQHF
TGTGCCAGCAGCTTAGGTGGCGGAGATCAGCCCCAGCATTTT
>TRBV4-2|TRBJ1-2|NA|NA
CASSPGEYYGYTF
TGTGCCAGCAGCCCGGGGGAGTACTATGGCTACACCTTC
>TRBV6-5|TRBJ2-7|NA|few
CASSYSMGLMRSYEQYF
TGTGCCAGCAGTTACTCGATGGGGTTAATGAGGTCCTACGAGCAGTACTTC
>TRBV20-1|TRBJ2-2|TRBD2|few
CSAREPGLGDTGELFF
TGCAGTGCTAGAGAACCGGGACTAGGCGACACCGGGGAGCTGTTTTTT
>TRBV5-1|TRBJ2-2|TRBD1|NA
CASSWGTGPANTGELFF
TGCGCCAGCAGCTGGGGGACAGGCCCTGCGAACACCGGGGAGCTGTTTTTT
>TRBV9|TRBJ2-3|TRBD2|NA
CASSYGTSGPADTQYF
TGTGCCAGCAGCTATGGGACTAGCGGGCCCGCGGATACGCAGTATTTT
>TRBV7-9|TRBJ1-2|NA|NA
CASSLEGAGYGYTF
TGTGCCAGCAGCTTAGAAGGTGCGGGGTATGGCTACACCTTC
>TRBV12-3/TRBV12-4|TRBJ2-5|NA|NA
CASSPAGTQAETQYF
TGTGCCAGCAGTCCCGCCGGGACACAAGCAGAGACCCAGTACTTC
>TRBV15|TRBJ2-1|NA|few
CATSERLEGTYNEQFF
TGTGCCACCAGCGAGAGACTGGAGGGCACCTACAATGAGCAGTTCTTC
>TRBV4-1|TRBJ2-2|TRBD2|NA
CASSHPGSGVNYTGELFF
TGCGCCAGCAGCCACCCCGGCAGCGGGGTAAACTACACCGGGGAGCTGTTTTTT
>TRBV7-9|TRBJ1-6|NA|NA
CASSLGQFNSPLHF
TGTGCCAGCAGCTTAGGGCAGTTTAATTCACCCCTCCACTTT
>TRBV9|TRBJ2-7|NA|medium-sized
CASRWGEQYF
TGTGCCAGCAGGTGGGGTGAGCAGTACTTC
>TRBV5-1|TRBJ2-1|TRBD2|NA
CASSLAPLAGVSYNEQFF
TGCGCCAGCAGCTTGGCCCCATTAGCGGGAGTATCCTACAATGAGCAGTTCTTC
>TRBV6-2/TRBV6-3|TRBJ2-2|NA|NA
CASSYLADRTGELFF
TGTGCCAGCAGTTATCTAGCAGACCGTACCGGGGAGCTGTTTTTT
>TRBV7-9|TRBJ2-5|TRBD1|few
CASSRSTGDETQYF
TGTGCCAGCAGCCGCTCCACAGGGGACGAGACCCAGTACTTC
>TRBV7-3|TRBJ2-1|TRBD2|few
CASSFGLAGGNEQFF
TGTGCCAGCAGCTTCGGACTAGCGGGAGGAAATGAGCAGTTCTTC
>TRBV30|TRBJ1-3|NA|NA
CAWNGYSGNTIYF
TGTGCCTGGAACGGATACTCTGGAAACACCATATATTTT
>TRBV4-3|TRBJ1-1|NA|few
CASSQLDRGVNTEAFF
TGCGCCAGCAGCCAGCTCGATAGGGGGGTTAACACTGAAGCTTTCTTT
>TRBV29-1|TRBJ2-5|TRBD1|NA
CSVEGTGGSHQETQYF
TGCAGCGTTGAAGGGACAGGGGGCAGTCATCAAGAGACCCAGTACTTC